The rows below give T cell receptor beta chains drawn from one sample of a study of T cell changes during pregnancy in multiple sclerosis. TCRdb keeps only in-frame clones here, not all; method: immunoSEQ multiplex PCR. The sample includes around 50,000 clones, around nine tenths of them seen just once. The sample was peripheral blood, taken in the first trimester of pregnancy. All receptors come from a female donor with multiple sclerosis, enrolled in a pregnancy study. The CDR3 runs from the conserved cysteine through the conserved F or W. The order of the fields is CDR3 protein, CDR3 DNA, V gene, D gene, J gene. A D gene is named only where the DNA matches it firmly.

CASSYRFRGYEQYF,TGTGCCAGCAGTTACCGTTTCAGGGGGTACGAGCAGTACTTC,TRBV6-5,TRBD1,TRBJ2-7
CASSPGTYEQYF,TGTGCCAGCAGCCCCGGGACCTACGAGCAGTACTTC,TRBV5-5,.,TRBJ2-7
CASSEQGDAYEQYF,TGTGCCAGCAGTGAGCAAGGAGACGCCTACGAGCAGTACTTC,TRBV2,.,TRBJ2-7
CASGARAYNEQFF,TGCGCCAGCGGGGCCCGGGCCTACAATGAGCAGTTCTTC,TRBV23-1,.,TRBJ2-1
CASSLNGNELGYTF,TGTGCCAGCAGCTTAAACGGGAACGAGCTTGGCTACACCTTC,TRBV7-8,.,TRBJ1-2
CSVEQGNEQFF,TGCAGCGTCGAACAGGGGAATGAGCAGTTCTTC,TRBV29-1,TRBD1,TRBJ2-1
CASSLTGGDTEAFF,TGTGCCAGCAGCTTAACAGGGGGGGACACTGAAGCTTTCTTT,TRBV7-3,.,TRBJ1-1
CAISEDSSGNTIYF,TGTGCCATCAGCGAAGACAGCTCTGGAAACACCATATATTTT,TRBV10-3,.,TRBJ1-3
CASSQAQGRDGELFF,TGTGCCAGCTCTCAAGCGCAGGGTAGAGACGGGGAGCTGTTTTTT,TRBV18,.,TRBJ2-2
CASSAQVNTEAFF,TGTGCCAGCAGCGCCCAGGTGAACACTGAAGCTTTCTTT,TRBV2,.,TRBJ1-1
CASSQDHTGGGRTGELFF,TGCGCCAGCAGCCAAGATCATACAGGGGGCGGTCGCACCGGGGAGCTGTTTTTT,TRBV4-3,TRBD1,TRBJ2-2
CARAGSGGAHRTDTQYF,TGTGCAAGGGCGGGAAGCGGGGGGGCCCATCGCACAGATACGCAGTATTTT,TRBV12-2,.,TRBJ2-3
CASSEGYRGESSYEQYF,TGTGCCAGCAGTGAAGGGTACAGGGGAGAGTCATCCTACGAGCAGTACTTC,TRBV6-1,TRBD1,TRBJ2-7
CASSKQGVEKLFF,TGCGCCAGCAGCAAGCAGGGGGTAGAAAAACTGTTTTTT,TRBV5-1,TRBD1,TRBJ1-4